Shown below are 17 T cell receptor beta chains from a single sample sequenced in a study of blood T cell repertoires in COVID-19. Method: immunoSEQ multiplex PCR; TCRdb's copy keeps in-frame clones and lacks some. The sample yields some 70,000 clones, about 86% seen once. Material for sequencing was peripheral blood. The receptors derive from a middle-aged man with active COVID-19.

This clone was counted between two and nine times. This rearrangement joins TRBV7-9 to TRBJ1-6, with D perhaps matching TRBD1 (6 bases). The CDR3 consists of 18 residues. CDR1 SEHNR and CDR2 FQNEAQ come from the germline V gene (reference sequence). Deletions cut 4 bases from V and 6 bases from J, with 22 bases between. CDR3 region: CASSSYGQFLSPNSPLHF. The CDR3 coding sequence is TGTGCCAGCAGCTCCTACGGACAGTTCTTATCCCCTAATTCACCCCTCCACTTT.

The rearrangement joins TRBV20-1 to TRBJ2-7; TRBD1 is a possible D gene (7 bases). Trimming shortened V by 6 bases and J by 8 bases, and 14 bases separated the two germline ends. Germline V CDR1 and CDR2: DFQATT, SNEGSKA (reference sequence). The CDR3 has 11 amino acids. The CDR3 is CSAPEGQKQYF. DNA for the CDR3: TGCAGTGCCCCGGAGGGACAGAAGCAGTACTTC.

V and J are TRBV7-2 and TRBJ2-7, with 11 nucleotides matching TRBD2. The germline V gene encodes CDR1 SGHTA and CDR2 FQGNSA. The CDR3 has 15 amino acids. V trimming: 4 bases; J trimming: 2 bases; junction bases outside the gene matches: 4. This CDR3 is CASSSGLAGAYEQYF. CDR3 sequence (DNA): TGTGCCAGCAGCTCCGGACTAGCGGGTGCCTACGAGCAGTACTTC. The full variable domain, in which reference TRBV7-2 and TRBJ2-7 provide the parts outside the CDR3, is GAGVSQSPSNKVTEKGKDVELRCDPISGHTALYWYRQSLGQGLEFLIYFQGNSAPDKSGLPSDRFSAERTGGSVSTLTIQRTQQEDSAVYLCASSSGLAGAYEQYFGPGTRLTVT.

The chain carries TRBV4-1 and TRBJ1-3, with D possibly matching TRBD1 (5 bases). CDR1 is MGHRA, CDR2 YSYEKL, per germline. The CDR3 spans 16 residues. Trimming stripped 4 bases from V and 0 bases from J, with 13 bases between. As DNA, the CDR3 is TGCGCCAGCAGCCCGACAGTCATTAACTCTGGAAACACCATATATTTT. Protein sequence: CASSPTVINSGNTIYF.

The chain carries TRBV7-2 and TRBJ2-5; D is unclear. The CDR3 extends over 12 amino acids. The V and J ends lost 7 bases and 5 bases respectively, with 11 bases between them. CDR1 and CDR2 from the germline V gene are SGHTA and FQGNSA. CDR3 region: CASTLGPETQYF. CDR3 DNA sequence: TGTGCCAGCACCCTGGGCCCGGAGACCCAGTACTTC.

The rearrangement joins TRBV4-1 to TRBJ2-7; 10 bases align to TRBD1. Unmatched junction bases numbered 9, after V lost 4 bases and J lost 9 bases. The CDR3 totals 14 residues. Germline assignment: CDR1 MGHRA and CDR2 YSYEKL. CDR3 sequence: CASSPLGQGRGQYF. CDR3 bases: TGCGCCAGCAGCCCTTTGGGACAGGGGAGGGGGCAGTACTTC.

The J gene is TRBJ1-5, the V gene TRBV7-2; 7 positions agree with TRBD1. J gave up 5 bases and V 4 bases, and 5 bases lay outside the gene matches. The CDR3 contains 14 residues. The germline CDR1 and CDR2 sequences are SGHTA and FQGNSA. In DNA form, the CDR3 reads TGTGCCAGCAGCTCCGACAGGGCTGATCAGCCCCAGCATTTT. Translating gives CASSSDRADQPQHF.

J is TRBJ2-6 and V is TRBV7-3; 9 bases align to TRBD1. Germline V lookup: CDR1 SGHTA, CDR2 FQGTGA. Trimming at V came to 2 bases and at J to 0 bases, leaving 2 bases not matched to a gene. There are 17 residues in the CDR3. The CDR3 sequence is CASSLLTGGSGANVLTF. The CDR3 DNA reads as TGTGCCAGCAGCTTACTGACAGGGGGCTCTGGGGCCAACGTCCTGACTTTC.

This chain connects TRBV7-9 to TRBJ1-1; no reliable D call. Looked up from germline, CDR1 is SEHNR and CDR2 is FQNEAQ (reference sequence). V was cut by 0 bases and J by 11 bases, with 10 bases left in between. The CDR3 sequence is 12 residues long. CDR3 sequence: CASSLAAAWAFF. CDR3 DNA sequence: TGTGCCAGCAGCTTAGCCGCGGCCTGGGCTTTCTTT.

This clone was seen a few times. The J gene is TRBJ2-7, the V gene TRBV2; 9 positions agree with TRBD1. The CDR3 contains 13 residues. The germline V gene has CDR1 SNHLY and CDR2 FYNNEI. V was clipped by 3 bases and J by 4 bases; unmatched bases: 1. The CDR3 nucleotides are TGTGCCAGCAGTGAGGACAGGGGTTACGAGCAGTACTTC. Translating gives CASSEDRGYEQYF.

The rearrangement links TRBV5-1 to TRBJ2-1; 13 positions match TRBD2. Germline V CDR1 and CDR2: SGHRS, YFSETQ. V gave up 2 bases and J gave up 0 bases; unmatched junction bases: 11. The CDR3 runs to 20 residues. CDR3 bases: TGCGCCAGCAGCTTCGGACTAGCGGGAGTGGAGCCGACCTCCTACAATGAGCAGTTCTTC. Protein: CASSFGLAGVEPTSYNEQFF.

The CDR3 protein is CASSQGRDRERYTF. The CDR3 DNA reads TGTGCCAGCAGCCAAGGCCGAGACAGGGAGCGCTACACCTTC. The rearrangement links TRBV3-1 (or the pseudogene TRBV3-2) to TRBJ1-2; 7 bases are a match to TRBD1. CDR3 size: 14 residues. Germline CDR1 reads LGHDT; CDR2 reads YNNKEL (reference sequence). The V segment lost 1 base and the J segment 9 bases; nucleotides outside the gene matches: 8.

V and J are TRBV4-3 and TRBJ1-6; D is uncertain. Germline V gene sequence: CDR1 LGHNA, CDR2 YSLEER. This CDR3 is built from 15 residues. V lost 0 bases to trimming and J lost 8 bases, with 11 bases between them. CDR3 DNA: TGCGCCAGCAGCCAAGATTTTCGTTTTCATTCACCCCTCCACTTT. Translated, it gives CASSQDFRFHSPLHF.

The V and J genes are TRBV27 and TRBJ1-4; 7 nucleotides line up with TRBD1. This CDR3 contains 16 residues. The germline gives CDR1 MNHEY, CDR2 SMNVEV (reference sequence). V lost 7 bases to trimming and J lost 6 bases; unmatched junction nucleotides: 14. Here the CDR3 DNA reads TGTGCCAGCAAATCCCCCAGGGGGAGAAAGGATGAAAAACTGTTTTTT. This sequence encodes CASKSPRGRKDEKLFF. Looking up the rest from reference TRBV27 and TRBJ1-4 gives the full variable domain: EAQVTQNPRYLITVTGKKLTVTCSQNMNHEYMSWYRQDPGLGLRQIYYSMNVEVTDKGDVPEGYKVSRKEKRNFPLILESPSPNQTSLYFCASKSPRGRKDEKLFFGSGTQLSVL.

The chain is built from TRBV10-2 and TRBJ2-3; TRBD2 matches at 14 bases. CDR3 length: 14 residues. The germline CDR1 and CDR2 sequences are WSHSY and SAAADI. With V trimmed by 7 bases and J by 8 bases, 5 bases remained unmatched. The CDR3 nucleotides read TGCGCCAGCATGGGGACTAGCGGGAGTGGTACGCAGTATTTT. The encoded protein is CASMGTSGSGTQYF.

This chain uses TRBV24-1 with TRBJ2-1; the match to TRBD2 covers 9 bases. CDR1 and CDR2 from the germline V gene are KGHDR and SFDVKD. After removal of 2 bases from V and 2 bases from J, the junction contained 3 bases not matched to a gene. The CDR3 spans 16 residues. CDR3 bases: TGTGCCACCAGTGATTCCCTAGCGGGAACCTACAATGAGCAGTTCTTC. This sequence encodes CATSDSLAGTYNEQFF.

This rearrangement joins TRBV7-2 to TRBJ1-5; D remains unclear. V was trimmed by 1 base and J by 5 bases, leaving 6 bases between them. This CDR3 spans 13 amino acids. The V gene's germline CDR1 is SGHTA and CDR2 FQGNSA. For the CDR3, the DNA is TGTGCCAGCAGCTTAGAGAGAGATCAGCCCCAGCATTTT. Its translation: CASSLERDQPQHF.